The 29 T cell receptor beta chains given below trace back to one sample, sequenced in a study of CD8 T cells in ankylosing spondylitis. From the 5' RACE reads, TCRdb called clonotypes with MiXCR, one entry per CDR3 protein. The sample carries 200,000 to 250,000 distinct CDR3 sequences, roughly a tenth recorded once. Material: blood, either unsorted or a sorted T cell fraction (not recorded which). These receptors all come from a male donor with ankylosing spondylitis or in good health (not recorded which).

In this sample, this clonotype turned up many times. The chain couples TRBV3-1 to TRBJ2-1, with 11 bases matching TRBD2. This CDR3 is built from 14 residues. The junction had 1 base not matched to a gene; V was cut back by 6 bases and J by 3 bases. Per the germline V gene, CDR1 is LGHDT and CDR2 is YNNKEL (reference sequence). Here the CDR3 DNA reads TGTGCCAGCAGGGGGACTAGCGGCTACAATGAGCAGTTCTTC. Residues: CASRGTSGYNEQFF.

The sample holds many counts of this clonotype. V gene TRBV5-1 combines with J gene TRBJ2-1, with TRBD2 as a possible D gene (5 bases). Trimming cost V 4 bases and J 2 bases, with 7 bases left between them. The CDR3 loop spans 13 amino acids. CDR1 and CDR2 from the germline V gene are SGHRS and YFSETQ. This CDR3 is CASSPGTYNEQFF. CDR3 nucleotides: TGCGCCAGCAGCCCGGGGACCTACAATGAGCAGTTCTTC.

This clonotype has at least ten counts. V usage is TRBV5-1 and J usage is TRBJ1-2; no definite D call. V was trimmed by 1 base and J by 5 bases, leaving 12 bases between them. The CDR3 length is 14 residues. Germline CDR1 reads SGHRS; CDR2 reads YFSETQ. CDR3 protein: CASSLPDGGYGYTF. CDR3 nucleotides: TGCGCCAGCAGCTTGCCGGATGGAGGATATGGCTACACCTTC.

This clonotype was seen a few times. Sequence at one end of the junction differs from germline and may be a read error. The chain recombines TRBV15 with TRBJ1-2; a weak D match, TRBD1 (6 bases). Germline-derived CDR1 and CDR2 are LNHNV and YYDKDF (reference sequence). This CDR3 comprises 16 residues. The CDR3 DNA reads as TGTGCCACCAGCAGAGATACTCAGGGGTTGGGCTATGGCTACCCCTTC. This codes for CATSRDTQGLGYGYPF.

Only a few counts were recorded for this clonotype. The chain links TRBV6-4 to TRBJ2-3; the match to TRBD1 covers 7 bases. The CDR3 is made up of 14 amino acids. Trimming took 1 base from V and 6 from J; bases not matched to a gene: 4. Germline V gene data show CDR1 as MRHNA and CDR2 as SNTAGT. CDR3 in amino acids: CASSDLTGDDTQYF. The DNA for the CDR3 is TGTGCCAGCAGTGACTTAACAGGGGACGATACGCAGTATTTT.

V usage is TRBV5-6 and J usage is TRBJ1-5; 10 bases fit TRBD1. The CDR3 covers 16 residues. Germline V gene lookup returns CDR1 SGHDT and CDR2 YYEEEE. V lost 4 bases and J lost 0; bases outside the gene matches: 4. CDR3 loop: CASSAGTGVSNQPQHF. Here the CDR3 DNA reads TGTGCCAGCAGCGCCGGGACAGGGGTTAGCAATCAGCCCCAGCATTTT.

The sample holds many counts of this clonotype. This chain connects TRBV7-2 to TRBJ1-4; weak D call: TRBD1 (6 bases). The CDR3 extends over 15 amino acids. Germline CDR1 reads SGHTA; CDR2 reads FQGNSA. The V end was cut by 5 bases, the J end by 7 bases, with 17 bases between. CDR3 nucleotides: TGTGCCAGCAGCCCAGCAGGGGTAGAGAGTGAAAAACTGTTTTTT. Its translation is CASSPAGVESEKLFF.

This clonotype was detected many times. The chain employs TRBV5-1 and TRBJ2-1; possible D gene TRBD2, 6 bases. Trimming took off 0 bases at V and 7 bases at J, with 11 bases between the two ends. The CDR3 extends over 14 amino acids. Germline V gene lookup returns CDR1 SGHRS and CDR2 YFSETQ. As DNA, the CDR3 is TGCGCCAGCAGCTTGGTCCTCGCGGGGAATGAGCAGTTCTTC. This codes for CASSLVLAGNEQFF.

This clonotype was recorded many times. The V and J genes are TRBV7-9 and TRBJ2-1; 12 nucleotides match TRBD2. The junction had 0 bases not matched to a gene; V was cut back by 0 bases and J by 6 bases. CDR3 size: 15 residues. Germline CDR1 and CDR2: SEHNR and FQNEAQ (reference sequence). The CDR3 bases are TGTGCCAGCAGCTTAGCACTAGCGGGAGGCAATGAGCAGTTCTTC. Translation gives CASSLALAGGNEQFF.

This clonotype appeared many times. V is TRBV5-1 and J is TRBJ2-3; 9 nucleotides align to TRBD1. V was clipped by 0 bases and J by 4 bases; unmatched bases: 9. The CDR3 is 17 residues long. Germline CDR1 is SGHRS and CDR2 is YFSETQ. In DNA, the CDR3 is TGCGCCAGCAGCTTGGTAGGGGACAGGGATCTTTCAGATACGCAGTATTTT. Its protein is CASSLVGDRDLSDTQYF.

This clonotype occurred many times. CDR3 in amino acids: CASSLITSGATYEQYF. The CDR3 DNA is TGTGCCAGCAGCTTAATAACTAGCGGGGCTACCTACGAGCAGTACTTC. J is TRBJ2-7 and V is TRBV13; 10 nucleotides agree with TRBD2. The CDR3 has 16 amino acids. J lost 2 bases, V lost 2 bases, and 6 bases had no gene match. CDR1 and CDR2 from the germline V gene are PRHDT and FYEKMQ (reference sequence).

Turning to this clonotype: Lacking the conserved final phenylalanine or tryptophan, this CDR3 likely reflects a read error. This chain joins TRBV12-3 or TRBV12-4 and TRBJ1-2; D gene unclear. The length of the CDR3 is 13 residues. The germline V and J ends were trimmed by 1 base and 2 bases, with 5 bases remaining between them. CDR3 nucleotide sequence: TGTGCCAGCAGTTTAGATCCGAACTATGGCTACACCTCC. It specifies CASSLDPNYGYTS.

The V and J genes are TRBV5-5 and TRBJ1-2, with D tentatively TRBD1 (5 bases). V was cut by 0 bases and J by 3 bases, with 15 bases left in between. The CDR3 spans 16 residues. CDR1 is SGHKS, CDR2 YYEKEE, per germline (reference sequence). CDR3 coding DNA: TGTGCCAGCAGCTTGGTGGTGGGGGAGCCCCACTATGGCTACACCTTC. Amino acids: CASSLVVGEPHYGYTF.

There are a few counts of this clonotype. The rearrangement uses TRBV3-1 and TRBJ1-2, with 11 bases lining up with TRBD1. Germline CDR1 and CDR2: LGHDT and YNNKEL (reference sequence). The CDR3 is 14 residues long. The ends lost 7 bases at V and 4 bases at J; junction bases unmatched: 5. For the CDR3, the DNA is TGTGCCAGCACCGGACAGGGGGCCGGCTATGGCTACACCTTC. It encodes CASTGQGAGYGYTF.

To note about this clonotype: A read error is possible here, since a much larger clone lies one base away. This chain uses TRBV7-2 with TRBJ2-3, with TRBD2 matching over 7 bases. Losses at the gene ends were 3 bases for V and 3 bases for J; bases not matched to a gene: 12. From germline, CDR1 is SGHTA and CDR2 FQGNSA. The CDR3 runs to 17 residues. The CDR3 region has the DNA TGTGCCAGCAGCTTTGAGGGTCGCGGTAGCGGGACAGATACGCAGTATTTT. Translating gives CASSFEGRGSGTDTQYF.

This clonotype was detected many times. The chain has TRBV20-1 and TRBJ2-2; the D is unclear. Germline lookup yields CDR1 DFQATT and CDR2 SNEGSKA (reference sequence). Trimming took off 4 bases at V and 6 bases at J, with 12 bases between the two ends. The CDR3 has 13 residues. The CDR3 DNA follows: TGCAGTGCTAACCTGGGGTCCTCCGGGGAGCTGTTTTTT. This gives the protein CSANLGSSGELFF.

For this clonotype: The junction differs from germline at one of its ends, possibly a read error. V and J are TRBV7-7 and TRBJ1-4, with a weak D call TRBD1 (6 bases). The germline V gene has CDR1 SSHAT and CDR2 FNYEAQ (reference sequence). The CDR3 contains 15 residues. This CDR3 is CASSAGTTTNEKLFF. The CDR3 bases are TGTGCTAGCAGCGCGGGGACAACAACTAATGAAAAACTGTTTTTT.

V usage is TRBV7-9 and J usage is TRBJ2-7, with no clear D. From germline, CDR1 is SEHNR and CDR2 FQNEAQ (reference sequence). This CDR3 region has 16 residues. V lost 1 base to trimming and J lost 0 bases, with 13 bases between them. The CDR3 spells CASSLGRTTTSYEQYF. Written as DNA, the CDR3 is TGTGCCAGCAGCTTAGGACGGACCACAACCTCCTACGAGCAGTACTTC.

J is TRBJ2-6 and V is TRBV7-2; the D gene is possibly TRBD2 (6 bases). The CDR3 consists of 16 residues. The germline V gene encodes CDR1 SGHTA and CDR2 FQGNSA. V was trimmed by 0 bases and J by 2 bases, leaving 8 bases between them. DNA for the CDR3: TGTGCCAGCAGCTTAGCCTCGGGAGCTGGGGCCAACGTCCTGACTTTC. Its protein is CASSLASGAGANVLTF.

This clonotype has ten or more counts. The chain combines TRBV20-1 with TRBJ2-5, with D unclear. Trimming left V 2 bases short and J 0 bases short, with 7 bases between. CDR1 and CDR2 from the germline V gene are DFQATT and SNEGSKA (reference sequence). CDR3 length equals 13 residues. CDR3 sequence (DNA): TGCAGTGCTAGAAAGACAAACCAAGAGACCCAGTACTTC. Its protein is CSARKTNQETQYF.

This clonotype was seen at least ten times. This chain joins TRBV20-1 and TRBJ2-7; unclear D gene. The germline CDR1 and CDR2 sequences are DFQATT and SNEGSKA (reference sequence). The CDR3 consists of 9 residues. V was pared by 7 bases and J by 10 bases, with 11 bases between. The CDR3 coding sequence is TGCAGTGTAGGTACAGCCCAGTACTTC. It encodes CSVGTAQYF.

This clonotype was seen many times. This chain connects TRBV5-1 to TRBJ2-5, with D perhaps given as TRBD1 or TRBD2 (7 bases each). Per the germline V gene, CDR1 is SGHRS and CDR2 is YFSETQ. The CDR3 is 14 residues long. Trimming left V 5 bases short and J 0 bases short, with 11 bases between. CDR3 DNA sequence: TGCGCCAGCAGTTCAGGGGGGGACCAAGAGACCCAGTACTTC. This encodes CASSSGGDQETQYF.

This clonotype occurred a few times. The chain is built from TRBV5-5 and TRBJ1-1; 7 bases fit TRBD1. With 3 bases clipped from V and 2 bases from J, the junction kept 7 bases outside the gene matches. The V gene's germline CDR1 is SGHKS and CDR2 YYEKEE (reference sequence). CDR3 length: 15 residues. In DNA, the CDR3 is TGTGCCAGCAGCTGGGGGGGACAGACAAACACTGAAGCTTTCTTT. Its translation is CASSWGGQTNTEAFF.

This clonotype has only a few counts. The chain uses TRBV5-7 and TRBJ2-1, with 8 bases that match TRBD1. TRBV5-7 falls under the ORF class, with uncertain function. There are 16 residues in the CDR3. Germline trimming cut 7 bases from V and 1 base from J; bases unmatched to any gene: 10. This chain's CDR3 is CASGPGQGLSYNEQFF. The CDR3, as DNA: TGTGCCAGCGGCCCCGGACAGGGCCTGTCCTACAATGAGCAGTTCTTC.

The chain joins TRBV25-1 to TRBJ1-1; D is possibly TRBD1 (5 bases). Germline lookup yields CDR1 MGHDK and CDR2 SYGVNS. V was pared by 1 base and J by 6 bases, with 12 bases between. The CDR3 spans 14 residues. The CDR3, as DNA: TGTGCCAGCAGTGAATTCGGGGGGGGGTCTGAAGCTTTCTTT. As protein: CASSEFGGGSEAFF.

This clonotype was seen a handful of times. This chain links TRBV11-2 with TRBJ2-1, with 12 positions matching TRBD2. CDR3 size: 16 residues. Germline V CDR1 and CDR2: SGHAT, FQNNGV. V lost 0 bases, J lost 7 bases, and 4 bases stayed unmatched. The CDR3 DNA reads as TGTGCCAGCAGCTTAGAGCTAGCGGGGGGGTTGAATGAGCAGTTCTTC. Translating it yields CASSLELAGGLNEQFF.

This clonotype has a handful of counts. The chain has TRBV12-3 or TRBV12-4 and TRBJ2-1; 10 nucleotides align to TRBD1. The V gene end was trimmed by 5 bases and the J gene end by 3 bases; junction bases not matched to a gene: 4. This CDR3 contains 15 residues. The CDR3 region has the DNA TGTGCCAGCAGTATGACAGGGGGCCTCTACAATGAGCAGTTCTTC. Protein product: CASSMTGGLYNEQFF.

There are many counts of this clonotype. This rearrangement joins TRBV20-1 to TRBJ2-1; 12 nucleotides match TRBD2. The J segment lost 3 bases and the V segment lost 3 bases, leaving 3 bases of the junction unmatched. The length of the CDR3 is 15 residues. Germline lookup yields CDR1 DFQATT and CDR2 SNEGSKA (reference sequence). This CDR3 is CSASLAGGHYNEQFF. CDR3 DNA: TGCAGTGCTAGTCTAGCGGGGGGGCACTACAATGAGCAGTTCTTC.

This clonotype was counted many times. The V and J genes are TRBV20-1 and TRBJ1-2; D possibly corresponds to TRBD1 (5 bases). CDR1 is DFQATT, CDR2 SNEGSKA, per germline (reference sequence). The V end was cut by 5 bases, the J end by 8 bases, with 12 bases between. The CDR3 is made up of 11 amino acids. The CDR3 sequence: CSAATDPGYTF. Written as DNA, the CDR3 is TGCAGTGCTGCGACAGATCCCGGCTACACCTTC.